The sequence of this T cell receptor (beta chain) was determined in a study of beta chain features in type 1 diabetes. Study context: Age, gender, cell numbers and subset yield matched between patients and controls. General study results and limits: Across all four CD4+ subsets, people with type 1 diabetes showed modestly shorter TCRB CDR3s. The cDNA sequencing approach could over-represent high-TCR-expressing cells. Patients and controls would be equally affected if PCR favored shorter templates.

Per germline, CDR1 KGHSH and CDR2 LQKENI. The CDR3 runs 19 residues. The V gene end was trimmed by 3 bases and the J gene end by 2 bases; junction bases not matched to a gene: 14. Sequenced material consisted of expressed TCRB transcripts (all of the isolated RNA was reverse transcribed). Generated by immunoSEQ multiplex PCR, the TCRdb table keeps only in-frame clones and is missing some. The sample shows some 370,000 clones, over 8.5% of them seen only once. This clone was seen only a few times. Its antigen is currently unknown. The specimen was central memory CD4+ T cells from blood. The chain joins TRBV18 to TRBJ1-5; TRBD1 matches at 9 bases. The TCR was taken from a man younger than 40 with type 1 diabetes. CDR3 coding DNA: TGTGCCAGCTCACCGTTGGCTAAAATTGGGACAGGGCGCAATCAGCCCCAGCATTTT. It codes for CASSPLAKIGTGRNQPQHF.